The rows below give T cell receptor beta chains drawn from one sample of a study of siplizumab effects on memory and regulatory T cells. Sequenced by immunoSEQ multiplex PCR; TCRdb stores in-frame clones only, minus some. The sample lists about 120,000 clones, approximately 94% seen once, with under 2% in the top ten. Sequenced input: non-Treg CD4+ T cells sorted from blood. Receptor source: a human donor in good health. Each CDR3 is given with its conserved first and last residue. D genes are given only for firm matches. Clone size, where shown, is once, few, many, or a class for clones that have expanded.

V gene	clone size	J gene	D gene	CDR3 DNA	CDR3 protein
TRBV2	.	TRBJ1-6	.	TGTGCCAGCCAGACTGGGGGTAATTCACCCCTCCACTTT	CASQTGGNSPLHF
TRBV15	.	TRBJ1-3	.	TGTGCCACCAGCAGAGATCGGGACGGGGGCCTCTTATCAAGAGGAAACACCATATATTTT	CATSRDRDGGLLSRGNTIYF
TRBV5-1	.	TRBJ2-1	.	TGCGCCAGCAGCTTGTATGGCCAGTACAATGAGCAGTTCTTC	CASSLYGQYNEQFF
TRBV5-4	.	TRBJ1-2	.	TGTGCCAGCAGCTTGAGTAACCGCGGAACCTATGGCTACACCTTC	CASSLSNRGTYGYTF
TRBV6-5	.	TRBJ1-2	.	TGTGCCAGCGGCAAGGGCGGTCGAGGCTACACCTTC	CASGKGGRGYTF
TRBV9	.	TRBJ2-7	TRBD1	TGTGCCAGCAGCCCTCCCCCACAGGGGTTGGTGAGCGAGCAGTACTTC	CASSPPPQGLVSEQYF
TRBV19	.	TRBJ2-1	.	TGTGCCAGTAGCCTGGAGACTAGGGGATGGAATGAGCAGTTCTTC	CASSLETRGWNEQFF
TRBV15	.	TRBJ1-5	.	TGTGCCACCTCAGTAAGAAGGGGGAGCAATCAGCCCCAGCATTTT	CATSVRRGSNQPQHF
TRBV6-6	.	TRBJ1-5	TRBD1	TGTGCCAGCAGCCGGACAGGGCAAGGCAATCAGCCCCAGCATTTT	CASSRTGQGNQPQHF
TRBV10-3	.	TRBJ2-3	TRBD2	TGTGCCATCAGTGAGGGGCGGGGGAGCACAGATACGCAGTATTTT	CAISEGRGSTDTQYF
TRBV19	.	TRBJ1-5	TRBD1	TGTGCCAGCGGGGGACAGGGCTACAATCAGCCCCAGCATTTT	CASGGQGYNQPQHF
TRBV5-5	.	TRBJ2-5	.	TGTGCCAGCAGCTTGAGAGATCCGGAGACCCAGTACTTC	CASSLRDPETQYF
TRBV6-4	.	TRBJ2-1	.	TGTGCCAGCAGTGCCGAGGGGGGGCTAAGCTCCTACAATGAGCAGTTCTTC	CASSAEGGLSSYNEQFF
TRBV5-1	.	TRBJ1-2	.	TGCGCCAGCAGCCGGGGCGAGGGCCGCGGCTACACCTTC	CASSRGEGRGYTF
TRBV5-4	.	TRBJ2-5	TRBD2	TGTGCCAGCAGCTTATCCCTAGCGGTCCAAGAGACCCAGTACTTC	CASSLSLAVQETQYF
TRBV10-3	.	TRBJ2-2	TRBD1	TGTGCCATCAGTGCAGCGACAGGGGCCGGGGAGCTGTTTTTT	CAISAATGAGELFF
TRBV5-1	.	TRBJ1-1	.	TGCGCCAGCAGCTCCGGGGCGGGGACTGAAGCTTTCTTT	CASSSGAGTEAFF
TRBV10-3	.	TRBJ2-1	.	TGTGCCATCAGAGACAGGGAGGGCAATGAGCAGTTCTTC	CAIRDREGNEQFF
TRBV2	.	TRBJ2-2	TRBD1	TGTGCCAGCACAGGACAGGGGAACACCGGGGAGCTGTTTTTT	CASTGQGNTGELFF
TRBV5-1	.	TRBJ2-2	.	TGCGCCAGCAGCGGGCTCAGAGGCACCGGGGAGCTGTTTTTT	CASSGLRGTGELFF
TRBV7-7	once	TRBJ2-5	.	TGTGCCAGCAGCCGTGCTAGGGGAGGAGAGACCCAGTACTTC	CASSRARGGETQYF
TRBV5-1	.	TRBJ2-5	.	TGCGCCAGCAGCTTGGCTGAGACCCAGTACTTC	CASSLAETQYF
TRBV9	.	TRBJ2-1	TRBD1	TGTGCCAGCAGCGTCGAACTGACAGGGCTTGAGCAGTTCTTC	CASSVELTGLEQFF
TRBV19	.	TRBJ1-3	.	TGTGCCAGTAGTATAGTCCCCGGACCCTCTGGAAACACCATATATTTT	CASSIVPGPSGNTIYF
TRBV4-1	.	TRBJ1-4	TRBD1	TGCGCCGCCGGGTTGACAGGGTCTACTAATGAAAAACTGTTTTTT	CAAGLTGSTNEKLFF
TRBV5-1	once	TRBJ2-2	.	TGCGCCAGCAGCTTGTTGGAACAGGGGAACACCGGGGAGCTGTTTTTT	CASSLLEQGNTGELFF
TRBV7-8	.	TRBJ2-5	.	TGTGCCAGCAGCTTAACCCGGGACTCCCCAGAGACCCAGTACTTC	CASSLTRDSPETQYF
TRBV5-1	.	TRBJ1-1	.	TGCGCCAGCAGCTTGGATCCTCCGGGTTTGAACACTGAAGCTTTCTTT	CASSLDPPGLNTEAFF
TRBV7-9	.	TRBJ1-2	TRBD1	TGTGCCAGCAGCTACGCCGCGACAGGGGCCCATCTCGGTGGCTACACCTTC	CASSYAATGAHLGGYTF
TRBV10-1	.	TRBJ1-1	TRBD1	TGCGCCAGCAGACGACAGGGGACGAGAAACACTGAAGCTTTCTTT	CASRRQGTRNTEAFF
TRBV5-8	.	TRBJ1-5	.	TGTGCCAGCAGCTTAGGACACCTTGAGCCCCAGCATTTT	CASSLGHLEPQHF
TRBV4-1	.	TRBJ2-1	.	TGCGCCAGCAGCCAGGGCAGGGTCGGATACAATGAGCAGTTCTTC	CASSQGRVGYNEQFF
TRBV7-2	.	TRBJ2-3	.	TGTGCCAGCAGCCCCCGATCCTTTACGCAGTATTTT	CASSPRSFTQYF
TRBV10-3	.	TRBJ2-1	TRBD2	TGTGCCATCAGTGAGTCGACGACTAGCGTTAGCTCCTACAATGAGCAGTTCTTC	CAISESTTSVSSYNEQFF
TRBV6-5	.	TRBJ1-5	.	TGTGCCAGCAGCCCTAGACGGCAGAATCAGCCCCAGCATTTT	CASSPRRQNQPQHF
TRBV6-5	.	TRBJ2-3	.	TGTGCCAGCAGTTCCTGGGTAGAAGGCACAGATACGCAGTATTTT	CASSSWVEGTDTQYF
TRBV7-9	once	TRBJ2-4	.	TGTGCCAGCAGCTTAACGGAAAAAAGCTACATTCAGTACTTC	CASSLTEKSYIQYF